This T cell receptor (beta chain) was documented in a study of shared clonotypes between healthy human individuals. Overall study context: Per-donor plates numbered three CD4 naive, three CD4 memory, two CD8 naive and one CD8 memory.

TCRdb's copy holds only in-frame clones and misses some; the assay was immunoSEQ multiplex PCR. The table has roughly 2.2 million clones, approximately 95% seen once. The TCR originated in a man aged 18 to 29 in good health. Some clones in this sample may be carry-over from other donors' samples. The material sequenced was naive CD4+ T cells from PBMCs. As to subset: CD45RA+ positively selected.

The CDR3 protein is CASRRTSGSSDTQYF. In nucleotides, the CDR3 is TGCGCCAGCAGGCGGACTAGCGGGAGTTCAGATACGCAGTATTTT. This chain uses TRBV5-1 with TRBJ2-3; 13 nucleotides match TRBD2. The germline gives CDR1 SGHRS, CDR2 YFSETQ. The CDR3 is made up of 15 amino acids. V dropped 5 bases and J dropped 4; count of bases not matched to a gene: 4.